This passage covers 18 T cell receptor beta chains from one sample sequenced in a study of T cells in Graves' hyperthyroidism and ophthalmopathy. RNA transcripts served as the template for amplifying TCR beta CDR3 regions. RT-PCR in the first round (using the HTBI primer set) targeted the TCR CDR3. TCRdb re-called the multiplex PCR reads through MiXCR, storing one row per CDR3 protein. Of some 760,000 distinct CDR3 sequences in the sample, 13% to 15% were seen once. The source material was blood. The receptor set was obtained from a young woman with Graves' hyperthyroidism.

Many counts were recorded for this clonotype. This chain joins TRBV30 and TRBJ1-2; a weak D match, TRBD1 (6 bases). CDR1 and CDR2 (germline): GTSNPN, SVGIG (reference sequence). The CDR3 loop spans 13 amino acids. Between the trimmed V and J ends, which lost 8 bases and 4 bases, there was a span of 17 bases. The CDR3 protein is CAGIRGGGYGYTF. DNA of the CDR3: TGTGCCGGCATCAGGGGTGGGGGCTATGGCTACACCTTC.

The V and J genes are TRBV20-1 and TRBJ1-5; 8 bases are shared with TRBD1. Germline V gene lookup returns CDR1 DFQATT and CDR2 SNEGSKA (reference sequence). This CDR3 contains 14 residues. The ends lost 6 bases at V and 2 bases at J; junction bases unmatched: 6. CDR3: CSARQGRGNQPQHF. The CDR3 DNA sequence: TGCAGTGCAAGACAGGGGAGAGGCAATCAGCCCCAGCATTTT.

V is TRBV18 and J is TRBJ2-5; the match to TRBD2 covers 9 bases. The germline gives CDR1 KGHSH, CDR2 LQKENI. The CDR3 is 14 residues long. V lost 8 bases, J lost 4 bases, and 8 bases stayed unmatched. The CDR3 coding sequence is TGTGCCAGCGCCCGCAGCGGGAGGCGAGAGACCCAGTACTTC. As protein: CASARSGRRETQYF. Drawing the rest from reference TRBV18 and TRBJ2-5, the complete variable domain is NAGVMQNPRHLVRRRGQEARLRCSPMKGHSHVYWYRQLPEEGLKFMVYLQKENIIDESGMPKERFSAEFPKEGPSILRIQQVVRGDSAAYFCASARSGRRETQYFGPGTRLLVL.

There are many counts of this clonotype. The J gene is TRBJ2-5, the V gene TRBV30; D is undetermined. CDR1 and CDR2 from the germline V gene are GTSNPN and SVGIG (reference sequence). There are 13 residues in the CDR3. The V and J ends lost 2 bases and 5 bases respectively, with 12 bases between them. In DNA form, the CDR3 reads TGTGCCTGGAGTTCGACCGCTGCCGAGACCCAGTACTTC. Its translation: CAWSSTAAETQYF.

Note on this clonotype: A much larger clone differs from this one at a single base, so this may be a read error. V usage is TRBV25-1 and J usage is TRBJ1-2; 8 bases are shared with TRBD1. This CDR3 is built from 11 residues. V lost 10 bases to trimming and J lost 8 bases; unmatched junction nucleotides: 6. Germline V gene data show CDR1 as MGHDK and CDR2 as SYGVNS. The CDR3 loop reads CATGTGPGYTF. The CDR3 bases are TGTGCCACCGGGACAGGTCCCGGCTACACCTTC.

About this clonotype: This may be a read error: a much more frequent sequence differs by one nucleotide. The chain employs TRBV28 and TRBJ2-7; TRBD1 matches at 10 bases. The CDR3 has 15 amino acids. Germline V gives CDR1 MDHEN, CDR2 SYDVKM. CDR3 coding DNA: TGTGCCAGCAGTCGTCCCGGGACAGGGGAACGCGAGCAGCACTTC. Amino acid sequence: CASSRPGTGEREQHF.

This clonotype was seen at least ten times. The chain uses TRBV20-1 and TRBJ2-7, with 11 bases fitting TRBD2. The CDR3 is 15 residues long. Germline V gene sequence: CDR1 DFQATT, CDR2 SNEGSKA (reference sequence). V trimming: 6 bases; J trimming: 4 bases; junction bases outside the gene matches: 11. The CDR3, as DNA: TGCAGTGCCGACGGATTAGCGGGAGGGCCGTACGAGCAGTACTTC. This gives the protein CSADGLAGGPYEQYF.

Details on this clonotype: One end of the junction varies from germline; a read error may be responsible. The chain employs TRBV5-1 and TRBJ2-1; D possibly corresponds to TRBD2 (5 bases). The CDR3 runs to 11 residues. Germline V lookup: CDR1 SGHRS, CDR2 YFSETQ. The CDR3 bases are TGCACCAGCAGCCTCCGGGGAGAGCAGTTCTTC. The encoded protein is CTSSLRGEQFF.

This clonotype has ten or more counts. V usage is TRBV28 and J usage is TRBJ2-1; the D is unclear. The CDR3 sequence is 13 residues long. Germline V lookup: CDR1 MDHEN, CDR2 SYDVKM. V was pared by 3 bases and J by 6 bases, with 9 bases between. CDR3 in DNA: TGTGCCAGCAGTTTCAGTTCCATCAATGAGCAGTTCTTC. This translates into CASSFSSINEQFF.

The chain recombines TRBV29-1 with TRBJ1-6; D gene unclear. Germline V gene data show CDR1 as SQVTM and CDR2 as ANQGSEA. The V gene lost 7 bases and the J gene lost 3 bases, with 16 bases spanning the gap. This CDR3 is 15 amino acids long. CDR3: CSGPKRSDYNSPLHF. In DNA form, the CDR3 reads TGCAGCGGCCCGAAAAGGTCTGACTATAATTCACCCCTCCACTTT.

At least ten counts were recorded for this clonotype. V gene TRBV5-1 combines with J gene TRBJ1-1; 8 bases fit TRBD1. CDR3 length equals 17 residues. V was clipped by 4 bases and J by 0 bases; unmatched bases: 11. Germline CDR1 and CDR2: SGHRS and YFSETQ. The CDR3 is CASSPDGRQGMNTEAFF. CDR3 DNA: TGCGCCAGCAGCCCGGATGGCCGACAGGGGATGAACACTGAAGCTTTCTTT.

In its sample, this clonotype was seen many times. V gene TRBV30 combines with J gene TRBJ2-2; TRBD1 or TRBD2 may be the D gene (6 bases each). CDR1 and CDR2 (germline): GTSNPN, SVGIG (reference sequence). The CDR3 is made up of 14 amino acids. V dropped 5 bases and J dropped 3 bases, with 13 bases sitting between them. CDR3 protein: CAWSGGRDTGELFF. As DNA, the CDR3 is TGTGCCTGGTCTGGGGGGCGAGACACCGGGGAGCTGTTTTTT.

This clonotype was picked up a small number of times. V usage is TRBV4-1 and J usage is TRBJ1-1; 7 positions agree with TRBD1. The CDR3 is 15 amino acids. V lost 4 bases, J lost 1 base, and 6 bases stayed unmatched. Germline CDR1 and CDR2: MGHRA and YSYEKL. CDR3 coding DNA: TGCGCCAGCAGCCGCCGGGACAGTGGGAACACTGAAGCTTTCTTT. This encodes CASSRRDSGNTEAFF.

The CDR3 DNA reads as TGTGCCAGCAGTTTTTTTAGAGAGCAGTTCTTC. Protein: CASSFFREQFF. The V and J genes are TRBV28 and TRBJ2-1; D is unclear. V lost 3 bases and J lost 10, with 7 bases in between. CDR1 is MDHEN, CDR2 SYDVKM, per germline. This CDR3 comprises 11 residues.

A few counts support this clonotype. This chain links TRBV10-2 with TRBJ1-3; TRBD1 aligns across 7 bases. There are 15 residues in the CDR3. V dropped 8 bases and J dropped 8; count of bases not matched to a gene: 15. Germline CDR1 reads WSHSY; CDR2 reads SAAADI. CDR3 region: CASSTQRQGLDTIYF. The CDR3 nucleotides read TGCGCCAGCTCTACACAACGACAGGGTCTAGACACCATATATTTT.

The sample holds many counts of this clonotype. The chain links TRBV30 to TRBJ2-5; 7 bases agree with TRBD2. CDR1 is GTSNPN, CDR2 SVGIG, per germline (reference sequence). V lost 5 bases, J lost 3 bases, and 3 bases stayed unmatched. This CDR3 is built from 12 residues. In nucleotides, the CDR3 is TGTGCCTGGGGGCTAGCGGAAGAGACCCAGTACTTC. Its protein product is CAWGLAEETQYF.

This clonotype was counted ten times or more. The rearrangement uses TRBV30 and TRBJ1-6; TRBD1 agrees at 7 bases. Losses at the gene ends were 0 bases for V and 10 bases for J; bases not matched to a gene: 3. Germline CDR1 and CDR2: GTSNPN and SVGIG (reference sequence). This CDR3 has 13 residues. The CDR3 region has the DNA TGTGCCTGGAGTGTCCCAGGGGGATCACCCCTCCACTTT. It encodes CAWSVPGGSPLHF.

Written as DNA, the CDR3 is TGTGCCAGCAGCTCTGAAGGCCGAGGGATGGAGACCCAGTACTTC. This encodes CASSSEGRGMETQYF. The genes are TRBV7-9 and TRBJ2-5, with a possible D match to TRBD2 (5 bases). This CDR3 is 15 amino acids long. CDR1 SEHNR and CDR2 FQNEAQ come from the germline V gene (reference sequence). Between the trimmed V and J ends, which lost 4 bases and 5 bases, there was a span of 17 bases.